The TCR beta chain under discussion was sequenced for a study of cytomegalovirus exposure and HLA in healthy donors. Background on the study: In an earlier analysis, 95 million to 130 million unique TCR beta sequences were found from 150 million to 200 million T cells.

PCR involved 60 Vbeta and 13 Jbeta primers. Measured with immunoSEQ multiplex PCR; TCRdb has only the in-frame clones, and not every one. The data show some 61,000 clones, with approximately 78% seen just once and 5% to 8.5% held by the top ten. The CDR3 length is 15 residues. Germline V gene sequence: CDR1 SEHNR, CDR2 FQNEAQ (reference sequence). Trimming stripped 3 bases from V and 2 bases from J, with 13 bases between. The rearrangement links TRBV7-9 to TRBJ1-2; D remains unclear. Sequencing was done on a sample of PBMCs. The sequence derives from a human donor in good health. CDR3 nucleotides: TGTGCCAGCAGCTTTATGCCGGGAACCAACTATGGCTACACCTTC. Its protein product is CASSFMPGTNYGYTF.